Given below is one T cell receptor beta chain in context. There are a few counts of this clonotype. What this receptor recognizes is not known. Per-base qualities were not stored, and no clone one base away is much larger. The data derive from a study of T-cell memory formation after mild COVID-19 (dated by TCRdb to the early 2020s). Concerning the study at large: TCR sequence clusters from the two donors were largely donor specific. T-cell clones expanding and contracting after mild COVID-19 in two donors were tracked by longitudinal TCRalpha and TCRbeta repertoire sequencing. The cohort was made up of two young adult volunteers, one female and one male, who were previously healthy. The full study reports these points: Some responding clones were found in pre-infection memory, which suggests that pre-existing cross-reactive memory T cells took part in the SARS-CoV-2 response. Contracting CD4+ clones were found mainly in CM and EM memory subsets, while CD8+ clones were enriched in EMRA. From day 15 to 85, contracting clones showed balanced CD4/CD8 phenotypes, whereas a second wave of clones that expanded from day 15 to 37 leaned towards CD4+. SARS-CoV-2 specificity of the second-wave clones peaking on day 37 was not confirmed. The study included only a couple of mild cases, and larger cohorts that include severe cases with pre-infection samples were judged to be necessary.

Sequenced on an Illumina NovaSeq 6000. TCRalpha and TCRbeta cDNA libraries were constructed by 5'RACE with constant-segment primers, with sample barcodes and unique molecular identifiers being introduced. RNA was extracted from every sample with Trizol reagent. Amplification of the libraries took two PCR steps, and the second step added a second sample barcode plus Illumina TruSeq adapters. The libraries were sequenced on an Illumina NovaSeq using 2 x 150 bp paired-end reads. On the study's bioinformatics: Demultiplexing of reads and collapsing into UMI-guided consensus sequences were performed with migec v1.2.7. Using mixcr v2.1.11, UMI consensuses were aligned to TRA and TRB V and J templates and then assembled into clonotypes. Expanded or contracted clonotypes were those called significant by both edgeR and NoisET, with noise models trained on biological replicates. For edgeR calls, the cutoffs were a false discovery rate-adjusted p below 0.01 and a log2 fold-change threshold of 1. As an exploratory analysis of dynamics, PCA with hierarchical clustering was applied to max-normalized trajectories of the 1000 most abundant clonotypes. The CD4 or CD8 phenotype of responding clones was assigned using the separately sequenced CD4+ and CD8+ repertoires. TCRdb took the public reads, trimmed them with fastp at Q25, ran MiXCR for clone calling and kept in-frame beta chains. Entries that share a CDR3 protein sequence are merged under the most common genes and DNA. These V and J calls derive from TCRdb rather than the authors' analysis. The sample includes just over 300,000 distinct CDR3 sequences, with 15% to 20% observed a single time. The ten largest make up roughly 21% of the sample.

Ficoll-Paque density gradient centrifugation was used to isolate PBMCs. The germline V gene sets CDR1 to SNHLY and CDR2 to FYNNEI. V lost 7 bases and J lost 7 bases, and the count of bases not matched to a germline gene is 9. The CDR3 starts with the cysteine, ends with the phenylalanine, and has 15 residues. Only the CDR3 region is kept as DNA, spanning 45 bases read in frame from base 1. The chain couples TRBV2 to TRBJ1-4; 10 of the junction bases match TRBD1. This TCR was sampled from a man between 18 and 35 years old who had mild COVID-19 (a few samples of this study predate the infection). The sample titles of this study are shuffled in the database, so cell type and time point are left out; the donor was told from shared clones. Sequencing was done on a sample of PBMCs or a T cell subset sorted from them (not recorded which). The DNA reads TGTGCCAGCATCCCGGGACAGGGGCGTCGTGAAAAACTGTTTTTT. Its protein reads: CASIPGQGRREKLFF.